The following is a T cell receptor (beta chain) sequence with its context. This clone showed up just a few times. Its antigen remains unidentified. Base qualities are not recorded, but no much larger clone differs from it by a single base. This record belongs to a study of blood T cell repertoires in COVID-19 (dated by TCRdb to about 2020). Regarding the study in general: Samples from collaborators originated in the United States, Italy and Spain and spanned both the acute and convalescent phases of COVID-19. The material from the prospective study consisted of cDNA or gDNA derived from T cells, B-cell-depleted T cells, or PBMCs. Deeply sampled blood TCRbeta repertoires from subjects exposed to, actively infected with, or recovered from COVID-19 were included in the dataset. The repertoires were released in a freely available public database meant as a resource for research on the immune response to SARS-CoV-2. The samples were drawn from two sources: the first 160 participants of the ongoing ImmuneRACE study, and 950 to 1,500 subjects contributed by 6 global collaborators. Nearly every sample came with metadata listing a de-identified subject ID, COVID-19 status, age in years and sex. Where HLA class I and class II types were available, the types were taken from metadata supplied by the sample provider, not from assay-based typing.

Sequences SGHTA (CDR1) and FQGNSA (CDR2) are obtained from the germline V gene. The CDR3, from cysteine to phenylalanine, totals 15 residues. Solely the CDR3 DNA is kept, with 45 bases framed from the first base. V loses 5 bases at its end and J loses 0 bases; junction bases beyond the gene matches: 5. The collaborating institutions used their own protocols to collect whole blood in K2EDTA tubes. For TCRbeta analysis, collaborator samples were shipped as frozen whole blood, as isolated PBMCs, or as DNA extracted from either sample type. The study at large found these results: Clinical and demographic metadata were provided uncurated, with the amount varying by source and participant.

TCRbeta CDR3 regions were amplified from genomic DNA using the immunoSEQ Assay, a bias-controlled multiplex PCR. The authors processed their data as follows. The number of nucleated cells in each sample was estimated by amplification of reference gene primers within the assay. To quantify the absolute abundance of each unique TCRbeta CDR3 rearrangement, sequence reads were collapsed and filtered. For each sample, productive Simpson clonality was calculated as the square root of Simpson's diversity index over productive rearrangements. This immuneACCESS table, as held by TCRdb, lists in-frame sequences with V and J called but not all clones. Of the missing ones, under half trace to an unresolved V gene in checked studies; the others have no known cause. V and J calls and clone size come straight from that table; D and trimming were deduced from the DNA. Counted in this sample were approximately 90,000 clones; roughly 84% of them appeared once. Approximately 25% of the sample is taken by the ten largest.

This sequence was found in a man aged 60 to 75 with acute or convalescent COVID-19. The sequence is built from TRBV7-2 and TRBJ1-2; TRBD1 agrees with 8 junctional bases. Sequenced input: peripheral blood. This receptor carries the CDR3 CASSDYRGANYGYTF. The DNA sequence follows: TGTGCCAGCAGCGACTACAGGGGGGCTAACTATGGCTACACCTTC.